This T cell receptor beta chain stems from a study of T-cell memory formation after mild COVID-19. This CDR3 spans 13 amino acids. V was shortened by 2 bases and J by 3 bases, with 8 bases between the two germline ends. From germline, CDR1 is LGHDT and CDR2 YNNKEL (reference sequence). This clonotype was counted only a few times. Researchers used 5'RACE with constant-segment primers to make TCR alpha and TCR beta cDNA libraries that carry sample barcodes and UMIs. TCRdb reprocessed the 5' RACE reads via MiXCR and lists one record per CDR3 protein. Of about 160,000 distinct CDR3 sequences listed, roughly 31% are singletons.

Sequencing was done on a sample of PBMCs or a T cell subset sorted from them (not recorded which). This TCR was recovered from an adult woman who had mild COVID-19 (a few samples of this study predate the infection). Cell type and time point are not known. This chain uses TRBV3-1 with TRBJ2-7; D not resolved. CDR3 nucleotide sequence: TGTGCCAGCAGCCAACCGGGCAGCTACGAGCAGTACTTC. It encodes CASSQPGSYEQYF.